A single TCR beta chain is shown here with its context. Its antigen is as yet unknown. This sample was included in a study of cytomegalovirus exposure and HLA in healthy donors. As for the study in general: Earlier sequencing of some 180 million T cells yielded approximately 100 million unique TCR beta sequences. Some 85 million unique TCRs, all from HLA-typed donors, were included in an early release of the data. Study observations and caveats: Both high specificity and high sensitivity reportedly marked the classifier's diagnosis of cytomegalovirus status.

Germline V CDR1 and CDR2: GTSNPN, SVGIG (reference sequence). This CDR3 has 15 residues. Germline trimming cut 1 base from V and 0 bases from J; bases unmatched to any gene: 3. Use of 60 Vbeta and 13 Jbeta primers characterized the PCR. Sequencing used immunoSEQ multiplex PCR; TCRdb keeps in-frame clones, though not all of them. The repertoire includes 100,000 to 150,000 clones, approximately 8.7% of them detected once, and 5.5% sits in the top ten. Sequenced: PBMCs. The receptor was derived from a man aged 40-55 years in good health and CMV-seronegative. V usage is TRBV30 and J usage is TRBJ2-1; 7 bases line up with TRBD2. This CDR3 reads CAWSGVAGSYNEQFF. The CDR3 DNA sequence: TGTGCCTGGAGTGGGGTAGCGGGCTCCTACAATGAGCAGTTCTTC.